The present T cell receptor (beta chain) was sequenced within a study of cytomegalovirus exposure and HLA in healthy donors. The CDR3 runs 14 residues. Per the germline V gene, CDR1 is MNHNY and CDR2 is SVGAGI (reference sequence). V shed 5 bases and J 9 bases; nucleotides not matched to a gene: 10. The PCR was carried out with 60 Vbeta primers and 13 Jbeta primers. Repertoires were generated with immunoSEQ multiplex PCR, while TCRdb's copy carries only in-frame clones and drops some. The sample consists of approximately 160,000 clones, around 68% of them appearing once. This clone was found a few times.

This TCR derives from a woman in her thirties or forties in good health and CMV-seropositive. Sequenced: PBMCs. This chain joins TRBV6-6 and TRBJ1-1; 9 nucleotides align to TRBD1. The chain's CDR3 is CASSPGTGFDKAFF. CDR3 nucleotides: TGTGCCAGCAGTCCGGGGACAGGGTTTGACAAAGCTTTCTTT.